This TCR beta chain was identified during a study of shared clonotypes between healthy human individuals. Assay execution proceeded at the deep level. Using immunoSEQ multiplex PCR, the repertoire was profiled, and TCRdb retains in-frame clones only, with some absent. Found here are about 2,500,000 clones, roughly nine tenths of them singletons; the top ten hold under 0.15%. Into CD45RA+ naive and CD45RA-negative memory subsets, the CD4+ cells were split. A word on this clone: As yet, its antigen is unknown.

There are 18 residues in the CDR3. Overall study findings and caveats: A generally larger estimated richness was seen in naive subsets than in memory subsets.

The chain carries TRBV21-1 and TRBJ1-4. TRBV21-1 is labeled a pseudogene. Sequencing input: naive CD4+ T cells sorted from blood. This sample's subset: CD45RA+ positively selected. The sequence came from a young man in good health. CDR3 bases: TGTGCCAGCATGACCTTCCAACAAGGACGGGTTGGCAATGAAAAACTGTTTTTT. Translated, it gives CASMTFQQGRVGNEKLFF.